Following are 18 T cell receptor beta chains from one sample sequenced in a study of patients and donors after allogeneic stem cell transplantation. MiXCR, run by TCRdb on the RT-PCR reads, gives a single entry per CDR3 protein. The table lists hundreds of thousands of distinct CDR3 sequences, roughly 17% of them singletons, with less than 9.5% in the top ten. Sample: blood, either unsorted or a sorted T cell fraction (not recorded which). These receptors came from a human donor who was either an allogeneic HSCT recipient or a stem cell or donor lymphocyte infusion donor (not recorded which). It is not recorded whose cells these are; they may come from a transplant donor.

The table lists this clonotype with a few counts. V and J are TRBV20-1 and TRBJ1-5, with D tentatively TRBD1 (5 bases). Trimming removed 4 bases at V and 5 bases at J, with 12 bases between. In germline, CDR1 is DFQATT, CDR2 SNEGSKA (reference sequence). The CDR3 is made up of 13 amino acids. CDR3 bases: TGCAGTGCTACTCAGGGAAGGGATCAGCCCCAGCATTTT. Translated, it gives CSATQGRDQPQHF.

The gene calls are TRBV9 and TRBJ1-1; the match to TRBD1 covers 7 bases. V shed 5 bases, J shed 3 bases, and the junction held 16 bases outside the gene matches. Per the germline V gene, CDR1 is SGDLS and CDR2 is YYNGEE. CDR3 length equals 17 residues. The CDR3 here is CASSHRGGSRGHTEAFF. Here the CDR3 DNA reads TGTGCCAGCAGTCATAGAGGGGGCTCCCGGGGGCACACTGAAGCTTTCTTT.

This clonotype was counted only a few times. The rearrangement links TRBV19 to TRBJ1-3; unclear D gene. The CDR3 sequence is 15 residues long. Germline lookup yields CDR1 LNHDA and CDR2 SQIVND (reference sequence). V gave up 4 bases and J gave up 0 bases, with 10 bases separating them. The CDR3: CASSTTAVSGNTIYF. Here the CDR3 DNA reads TGTGCCAGTAGTACTACAGCCGTCTCTGGAAACACCATATATTTT.

The table lists this clonotype with a few counts. The chain uses TRBV6-1 and TRBJ2-7; 11 bases match TRBD1. The CDR3 is 13 residues long. The V segment lost 6 bases and the J segment 3 bases; nucleotides outside the gene matches: 1. Germline CDR1 MNHNS, CDR2 SASEGT. The CDR3 region is CASRDRGRYEQYF. As DNA, the CDR3 is TGTGCCAGCAGGGACAGGGGGCGCTACGAGCAGTACTTC.

A few counts support this clonotype. The rearrangement links TRBV20-1 to TRBJ2-7; 8 bases fit TRBD2. The CDR3 is made up of 14 amino acids. J lost 2 bases, V lost 4 bases, and 7 bases had no gene match. Germline CDR1 is DFQATT and CDR2 is SNEGSKA (reference sequence). The CDR3 coding sequence is TGCAGTGCTAAGCGGGGGAGCGGAACCTACGAGCAGTACTTC. Translated, it gives CSAKRGSGTYEQYF.

This chain uses TRBV7-7 with TRBJ2-3, with 9 bases fitting TRBD2. The CDR3 has 16 residues. Germline CDR1 and CDR2: SSHAT and FNYEAQ (reference sequence). The J segment lost 5 bases and the V segment lost 6 bases, leaving 12 bases of the junction unmatched. As DNA, the CDR3 is TGTGCCAGCAGTCCGGCCGGCGGGAGGGCCGGAGATACGCAGTATTTT. This sequence encodes CASSPAGGRAGDTQYF. Full variable domain (missing parts from reference TRBV7-7 and TRBJ2-3): GAGVSQSPRYKVTKRGQDVTLRCDPISSHATLYWYQQALGQGPEFLTYFNYEAQPDKSGLPSDRFSAERPEGSISTLTIQRTEQRDSAMYRCASSPAGGRAGDTQYFGPGTRLTVL.

This chain links TRBV27 with TRBJ1-3; D ambiguous. The CDR3 spans 13 residues. Germline lookup yields CDR1 MNHEY and CDR2 SMNVEV (reference sequence). Trimming shortened V by 8 bases and J by 7 bases, and 15 bases separated the two germline ends. The CDR3 reads CASALSRSNTIYF. The CDR3 DNA sequence: TGTGCCAGCGCCCTCAGCAGGAGTAACACCATATATTTT.

The rearrangement joins TRBV19 to TRBJ1-5; D unresolved. The germline CDR1 and CDR2 sequences are LNHDA and SQIVND (reference sequence). V was pared by 7 bases and J by 5 bases, with 18 bases between. The CDR3 runs 15 residues. The chain's CDR3 is CASKGLGFRDQPQHF. CDR3 DNA: TGTGCCAGTAAAGGGTTGGGGTTTCGCGATCAGCCCCAGCATTTT.

This clonotype was picked up a small number of times. The V gene is TRBV6-5, the J gene TRBJ1-6; D is uncertain. Germline CDR1 reads MNHEY; CDR2 reads SVGAGI. The V end lost 0 bases, the J end lost 8 bases, and 14 bases lay between the germline ends. The CDR3 covers 16 residues. Here the CDR3 DNA reads TGTGCCAGCAGTTACTCGGCCCCTCCGACGCATTCACCCCTCCACTTT. Translation gives CASSYSAPPTHSPLHF.

This clonotype has a handful of counts. The chain recombines TRBV29-1 with TRBJ2-7, with 11 positions matching TRBD2. V shed 5 bases and J 4 bases; nucleotides not matched to a gene: 4. From germline, CDR1 is SQVTM and CDR2 ANQGSEA. The CDR3 loop spans 13 amino acids. The CDR3 DNA reads as TGCAGCGTTACGACTAGCGGGGCATACGAGCAGTACTTC. Residues: CSVTTSGAYEQYF.

This clonotype has more than one count but fewer than ten. The chain employs TRBV6-2 or TRBV6-3 and TRBJ2-7, with TRBD2 matching over 7 bases. V shed 6 bases and J 2 bases; nucleotides not matched to a gene: 13. Looked up from germline, CDR1 is MNHEY and CDR2 is SVGEGT. The CDR3 has 16 residues. The CDR3 reads CASSPPRRGFPYEQYF. In DNA form, the CDR3 reads TGTGCCAGCAGCCCTCCGAGGCGGGGGTTCCCCTACGAGCAGTACTTC.

The chain carries TRBV12-5 and TRBJ2-3, with 8 bases identical to TRBD2. Germline loops: CDR1 LGHNT, CDR2 FRNRAP. V lost 1 base, J lost 1 base, and 7 bases stayed unmatched. CDR3 size: 17 residues. CDR3 sequence reads: CASGLGLGREGTDTQYF. In nucleotides, the CDR3 is TGTGCTAGTGGTTTGGGACTTGGGCGGGAGGGCACAGATACGCAGTATTTT.

This clonotype appeared a few times. This chain uses TRBV20-1 with TRBJ2-5; D not certain. Germline CDR1 DFQATT, CDR2 SNEGSKA (reference sequence). This CDR3 has 17 amino acids. Trimming left V 3 bases short and J 4 bases short, with 24 bases between. The CDR3 is CSASPGQTKRKGETQYF. The DNA of the CDR3 is TGCAGTGCTAGTCCCGGGCAGACGAAGCGCAAGGGAGAGACCCAGTACTTC.

In this sample, this clonotype turned up many times. The chain employs TRBV5-1 and TRBJ2-1, with 7 bases lining up with TRBD2. V lost 0 bases and J lost 4; bases outside the gene matches: 4. Germline values: CDR1 SGHRS, CDR2 YFSETQ. The CDR3 runs to 15 residues. The CDR3 loop is CASSLVAGSYNEQFF. The CDR3 bases are TGCGCCAGCAGCTTGGTAGCGGGTAGTTACAATGAGCAGTTCTTC.

This clonotype has just a few counts. This sequence joins TRBV5-1 and TRBJ1-4, with 9 bases matching TRBD1. CDR1 is SGHRS and CDR2 is YFSETQ in the germline V gene. The CDR3 sequence is 17 residues long. J lost 0 bases, V lost 2 bases, and 5 bases had no gene match. Here the CDR3 DNA reads TGCGCCAGCAGCTTAGGACAGGGGCGTCCAACTAATGAAAAACTGTTTTTT. It is translated as CASSLGQGRPTNEKLFF.

This clonotype was observed a handful of times. The germline gene is not matched at one end of the junction; a read error may be the cause. V gene TRBV5-1 combines with J gene TRBJ1-1; tentative D call: TRBD1 (6 bases). The CDR3 covers 15 residues. CDR1 SGHRS and CDR2 YFSETQ come from the germline V gene. This chain's CDR3 is CASSSLTRGNAEAFF. The CDR3 DNA follows: TGCGCCAGCAGCTCCCTGACGAGGGGGAACGCTGAAGCTTTCTTT.

This clonotype was recorded many times. A read error is possible here, since a much larger clone lies one base away. The chain uses TRBV12-3 or TRBV12-4 and TRBJ2-5; D not resolved. The CDR3 covers 11 residues. CDR3: CASSLEGTQYF. The CDR3 DNA reads as TGTGCCAGCAGCTTAGAAGGGACCCAGTACTTC.

V is TRBV19 and J is TRBJ2-7, with 7 bases matching TRBD1. J was trimmed by 4 bases and V by 1 base; bases with no gene match: 4. CDR3 length equals 14 residues. Germline V CDR1 and CDR2: LNHDA, SQIVND (reference sequence). For the CDR3, the DNA is TGTGCCAGTAGTATAGCCGACAGGGATTACGAGCAGTACTTC. As protein: CASSIADRDYEQYF.